This TCR beta chain is from a study of Tregs in tolerant kidney transplant recipients. Findings and caveats of the study: The most relevant donor-specific Treg TCRbeta repertoire apparently came from expansion with activated donor B cells.

This CDR3 has 15 amino acids. V lost 4 bases to trimming and J lost 1 base, with 13 bases between them. Germline CDR1 is SGHNT and CDR2 is YYREEE (reference sequence). TCRdb's table, derived via immunoSEQ multiplex PCR, lists solely in-frame clones and lacks some. The data show about 110,000 clones, around 89% seen once. As for this clone: As yet, its antigen is unknown.

The chain links TRBV5-4 to TRBJ2-3; D possibly corresponds to TRBD2 (5 bases). This clonotype originated in a human donor who received a combined kidney and bone marrow transplant. Sequenced here: CD4+ T cells from blood, sampled before the transplant. The CDR3 DNA reads as TGTGCCAGCAGCCCCTCGGCGAGGGGCACAGATACGCAGTATTTT. Translating it yields CASSPSARGTDTQYF.